The source of this T cell receptor (beta chain) is a study of blood T cell repertoires in COVID-19. Method: immunoSEQ multiplex PCR; TCRdb's copy keeps in-frame clones and lacks some. Found here are about 260,000 clones, approximately 84% of them singletons; the top ten hold 7.5% to 9%. Germline trimming cut 1 base from V and 1 base from J; bases unmatched to any gene: 12. The CDR3 contains 19 residues. CDR1 SGDLS and CDR2 YYNGEE come from the germline V gene. The chain is built from TRBV9 and TRBJ2-3; 10 bases fit TRBD2. The sample comprised peripheral blood. The receptor was derived from a human donor in a cohort sampled during active COVID-19. CDR3 DNA sequence: TGTGCCAGCAGCGTAAGGCCGCTAGCGGGGGCCCGCCGCACAGATACGCAGTATTTT. Translated: CASSVRPLAGARRTDTQYF. The full variable domain, its missing parts supplied by reference TRBV9 and TRBJ2-3, is DSGVTQTPKHLITATGQRVTLRCSPRSGDLSVYWYQQSLDQGLQFLIQYYNGEERAKGNILERFSAQQFPDLHSELNLSSLELGDSALYFCASSVRPLAGARRTDTQYFGPGTRLTVL.